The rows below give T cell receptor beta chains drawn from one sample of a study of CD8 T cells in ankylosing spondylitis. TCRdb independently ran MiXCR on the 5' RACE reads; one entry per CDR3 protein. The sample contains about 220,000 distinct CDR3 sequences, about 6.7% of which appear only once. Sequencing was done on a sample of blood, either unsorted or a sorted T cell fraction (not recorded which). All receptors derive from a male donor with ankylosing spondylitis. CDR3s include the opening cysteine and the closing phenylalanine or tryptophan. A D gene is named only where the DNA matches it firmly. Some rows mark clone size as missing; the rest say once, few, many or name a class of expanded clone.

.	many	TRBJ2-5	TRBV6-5	CASSYAPGQETQYF	TGTGCCAGCAGTTACGCACCCGGCCAAGAGACCCAGTACTTC
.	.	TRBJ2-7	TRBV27	CASSQSLALSSYEQYF	TGTGCCAGCAGTCAATCGCTCGCGTTGAGCTCCTACGAGCAGTACTTC
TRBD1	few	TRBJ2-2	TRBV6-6	CASSYARTGMNTGELFF	TGTGCCAGCAGTTACGCGAGGACAGGGATGAACACCGGGGAGCTGTTTTTT
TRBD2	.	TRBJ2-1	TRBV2	CAVQLSGAPYNEQFF	TGTGCCGTTCAACTTAGCGGGGCCCCATACAATGAGCAGTTCTTC
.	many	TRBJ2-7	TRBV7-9	CASSSPEEYEQYF	TGTGCCAGCAGCTCCCCTGAGGAATACGAGCAGTACTTC
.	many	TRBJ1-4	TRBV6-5	CASSYSRVSTNEKLFF	TGTGCCAGCAGTTACTCGAGGGTATCAACTAATGAAAAACTGTTTTTT
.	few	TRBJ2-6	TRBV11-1	CASSYWGETRTGANVLTF	TGTGCCAGCAGCTACTGGGGGGAAACGAGGACTGGGGCCAACGTCCTGACTTTC
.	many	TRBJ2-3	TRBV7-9	CASSLAPSTTDTQYF	TGTGCCAGCAGCTTAGCGCCTAGCACGACAGATACGCAGTATTTT
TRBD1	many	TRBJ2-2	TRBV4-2	CASSLPGQGSVGELFF	TGTGCCAGCAGCCTCCCGGGACAGGGGTCGGTTGGGGAGCTGTTTTTT
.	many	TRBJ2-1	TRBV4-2	CASSPLVSEGNEQFF	TGTGCCAGCAGCCCCCTAGTTTCTGAAGGCAATGAGCAGTTCTTC
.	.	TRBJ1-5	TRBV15	CATSDHRRGGQPQHF	TGTGCCACCAGCGATCACAGGAGGGGAGGTCAGCCCCAGCATTTT
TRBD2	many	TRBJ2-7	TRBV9	CASSGDYNSYEQYF	TGTGCCAGCAGTGGGGACTATAATTCCTACGAGCAGTACTTC
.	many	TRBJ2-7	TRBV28	CASSLSRGYEQYF	TGTGCCAGCAGTTTATCACGGGGCTACGAGCAGTACTTC
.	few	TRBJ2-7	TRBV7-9	CASSLGLAGVYF	TGTGCCAGCAGCTTAGGCTTGGCAGGGGTATACTTC
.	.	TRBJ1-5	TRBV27	CASSLMSSNQPQHF	TGTGCCAGCAGTTTAATGTCTAGCAATCAGCCCCAGCATTTT
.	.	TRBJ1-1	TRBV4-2	CASSPGAPEAFF	TGTGCCAGCAGCCCCGGGGCCCCTGAAGCTTTCTTT
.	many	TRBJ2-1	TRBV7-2	CASSFPQEGEQFF	TGTGCCAGCAGCTTCCCACAGGAGGGTGAGCAGTTCTTC
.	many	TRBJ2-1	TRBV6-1	CASTRGSYNEQFF	TGTGCCAGCACAAGGGGCTCCTACAATGAGCAGTTCTTC
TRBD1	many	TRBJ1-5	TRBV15	CATSSGAGGGRQPQHF	TGTGCCACCAGCTCTGGGGCAGGGGGGGGTCGCCAGCCCCAGCATTTT
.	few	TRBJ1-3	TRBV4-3	CASSQDTGVGGNTIYF	TGCGCCAGCAGCCAAGATACGGGGGTTGGCGGAAACACCATATATTTT
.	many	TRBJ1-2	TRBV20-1	CSAIFPGDRYYGYTF	TGCAGTGCTATTTTCCCAGGGGACCGCTACTATGGCTACACCTTC
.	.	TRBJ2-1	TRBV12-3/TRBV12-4	CASSPPWGRVSYNEQFF	TGTGCCAGCAGTCCCCCCTGGGGGAGAGTCTCCTACAATGAGCAGTTCTTC
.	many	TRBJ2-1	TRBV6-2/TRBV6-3	CASSYPVARAKGNEQFF	TGTGCCAGCAGTTACCCCGTGGCAAGGGCAAAAGGTAATGAGCAGTTCTTC
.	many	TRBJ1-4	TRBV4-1	CASKRSSNTGEKLFF	TGCGCCAGCAAGAGATCCAGCAACACAGGTGAAAAACTGTTTTTT
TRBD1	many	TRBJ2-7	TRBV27	CASSLIGTEKYEQYF	TGTGCCAGCAGTTTAATCGGGACAGAAAAATACGAGCAGTACTTC
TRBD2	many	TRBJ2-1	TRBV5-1	CGSTSGRNEQFF	TGCGGCTCGACTAGCGGGAGGAATGAGCAGTTCTTC
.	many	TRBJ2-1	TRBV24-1	CATSERDRLTEQFF	TGTGCCACCAGTGAACGAGACAGGCTAACTGAGCAGTTCTTC
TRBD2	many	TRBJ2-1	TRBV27	CASSSGTSGGGEQFF	TGTGCCAGCAGTTCCGGGACTAGCGGGGGCGGTGAGCAGTTCTTC
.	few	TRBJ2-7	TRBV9	CASSPSDFTYEQYF	TGTGCCAGCAGCCCCAGTGATTTTACCTACGAGCAGTACTTC
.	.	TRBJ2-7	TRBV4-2	CASSHGGRYEQYF	TGTGCCAGCAGCCACGGAGGCCGATACGAGCAGTACTTC
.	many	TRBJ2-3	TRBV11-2	CASSLSIGGDTDTQYF	TGTGCCAGCAGCCTTTCGATCGGCGGGGACACAGATACGCAGTATTTT
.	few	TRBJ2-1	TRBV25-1	CASSELTYNEQFF	TGTGCCAGCAGTGAATTGACCTACAATGAGCAGTTCTTC